One and the same sample provided the 6 T cell receptor beta chains below, sequenced in a study of CD8+ T cells in alopecia areata. Treatment denoted: oral pan-JAK inhibitor, 5-10 mg twice daily. Reverse transcribed after extraction, RNA yielded cDNA as the sequencing template. The method was immunoSEQ multiplex PCR; TCRdb's version includes in-frame clones alone and lacks a portion of them. The table lists 190,000 or so clones, around three fifths of them singletons. The sequences come from CD8+ T cells sorted from blood, collected at week 24, from a patient treated with tofacitinib. These receptors all come from a human donor with alopecia areata.

About this clone itself: An end of the junction differs from the germline gene, which may be a read error. The chain combines TRBV7-7 with TRBJ2-1; 8 positions match TRBD1. This CDR3 is built from 13 residues. CDR1 SSHAT and CDR2 FNYEAQ come from the germline V gene (reference sequence). The CDR3 loop reads CASSRQGSNEQFF. The CDR3 nucleotides read TGTGCTAGCAGCAGACAGGGGTCCAATGAGCAGTTCTTC. Supplemented by reference TRBV7-7 and TRBJ2-1, the full variable domain reads GAGVSQSPRYKVTKRGQDVTLRCDPISSHATLYWYQQALGQGPEFLTYFNYEAQPDKSGLPSDRFSAERPEGSISTLTIQRTEQRDSAMYRCASSRQGSNEQFFGPGTRLTVL.

The chain recombines TRBV5-1 with TRBJ2-5; D is unresolved. The CDR3 is 14 residues long. Germline CDR1 reads SGHRS; CDR2 reads YFSETQ. The V gene lost 0 bases and the J gene lost 2 bases, with 8 bases spanning the gap. The CDR3 DNA reads as TGCGCCAGCAGCTTGGATGGAATACAAGAGACCCAGTACTTC. It yields the protein CASSLDGIQETQYF.

The chain is built from TRBV5-1 and TRBJ2-7, with D perhaps matching TRBD1 (6 bases). The CDR3 spans 14 residues. Germline values: CDR1 SGHRS, CDR2 YFSETQ. V lost 0 bases and J lost 6, with 13 bases in between. CDR3 loop: CASSLAGRDIEQYF. The CDR3 region has the DNA TGCGCCAGCAGCTTGGCCGGAAGGGACATCGAGCAGTACTTC. Variable domain in full (rest from reference TRBV5-1 and TRBJ2-7): KAGVTQTPRYLIKTRGQQVTLSCSPISGHRSVSWYQQTPGQGLQFLFEYFSETQRNKGNFPGRFSGRQFSNSRSEMNVSTLELGDSALYLCASSLAGRDIEQYFGPGTRLTVT.

The J gene is TRBJ2-2, the V gene TRBV11-2, with 8 nucleotides matching TRBD1. Per germline, CDR1 SGHAT and CDR2 FQNNGV. Unmatched junction bases numbered 15, after V lost 5 bases and J lost 7 bases. This CDR3 spans 17 amino acids. The CDR3 reads CASSLSRTGNLGGELFF. The CDR3 DNA reads TGTGCCAGCAGCCTGAGTAGGACAGGGAATCTCGGCGGGGAGCTGTTTTTT.

In this sample, this clone turned up a few times. The chain recombines TRBV29-1 with TRBJ1-3, with D tentatively TRBD1 (6 bases). The germline CDR1 and CDR2 sequences are SQVTM and ANQGSEA. V lost 7 bases, J lost 1 base, and 14 bases lay in between. The CDR3 length is 14 residues. In DNA, the CDR3 is TGCAGCGCCGATACGGGGGCTTCTGGAAACACCATATATTTT. This encodes CSADTGASGNTIYF.

The rearrangement links TRBV7-9 to TRBJ2-7; perhaps TRBD1 as D (6 bases). This CDR3 is 15 amino acids long. Germline CDR1 reads SEHNR; CDR2 reads FQNEAQ (reference sequence). The V end was cut by 5 bases, the J end by 2 bases, with 16 bases between. In nucleotides, the CDR3 is TGTGCCAGCAGCCAGCATGGGGGCCTCGCCTACGAGCAGTACTTC. Encoded protein: CASSQHGGLAYEQYF.